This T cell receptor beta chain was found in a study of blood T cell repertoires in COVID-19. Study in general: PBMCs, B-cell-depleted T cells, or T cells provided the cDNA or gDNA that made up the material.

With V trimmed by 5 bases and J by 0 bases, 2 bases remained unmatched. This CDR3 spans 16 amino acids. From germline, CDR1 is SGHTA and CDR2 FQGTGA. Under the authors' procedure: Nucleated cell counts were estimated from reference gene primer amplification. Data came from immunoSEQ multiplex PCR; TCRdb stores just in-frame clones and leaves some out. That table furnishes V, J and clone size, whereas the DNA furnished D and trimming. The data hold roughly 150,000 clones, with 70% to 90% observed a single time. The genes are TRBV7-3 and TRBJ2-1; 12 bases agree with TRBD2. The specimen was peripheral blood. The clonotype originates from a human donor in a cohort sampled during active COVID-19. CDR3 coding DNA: TGTGCCAGCAGCAAGACTAGCGGGGGCTCCTACAATGAGCAGTTCTTC. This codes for CASSKTSGGSYNEQFF.